These 28 T cell receptor beta chains originate from one sample sequenced in a study of blood T cell repertoires in COVID-19. Sequencing used immunoSEQ multiplex PCR; TCRdb keeps in-frame clones, though not all of them. Among some 300,000 clones listed, 90% were seen once. The sequenced sample was PBMCs or T cells enriched from blood (not recorded which). These receptors all come from a woman aged 18 to 35 with acute COVID-19.

The V and J genes are TRBV7-8 and TRBJ2-1; 9 nucleotides agree with TRBD2. The CDR3 contains 16 residues. Per germline, CDR1 SGHVS and CDR2 FQNEAQ. V dropped 4 bases and J dropped 4; count of bases not matched to a gene: 8. Here the CDR3 reads CASSWEAGGTYNEQFF. The CDR3 region has the DNA TGTGCCAGCAGCTGGGAGGCGGGAGGGACATACAATGAGCAGTTCTTC.

This clone has just a few counts. The rearrangement uses TRBV28 and TRBJ1-5; the match to TRBD1 covers 9 bases. CDR3 size: 15 residues. Trimming removed 6 bases from V and 5 bases from J; junction bases left unmatched: 8. CDR1 MDHEN and CDR2 SYDVKM come from the germline V gene. CDR3 coding DNA: TGTGCCAGCAGATTTTACAGGGGGCGCGATCAGCCCCAGCATTTT. As protein: CASRFYRGRDQPQHF.

This clone appeared a single time. This chain connects TRBV6-5 to TRBJ1-5; D might be TRBD1 (6 bases). The germline CDR1 and CDR2 sequences are MNHEY and SVGAGI. The CDR3 is 14 residues long. V gave up 5 bases and J gave up 4 bases, with 12 bases separating them. CDR3 sequence (DNA): TGTGCCAGCAGTCACCGGACAGTTAATCAGCCCCAGCATTTT. Protein product: CASSHRTVNQPQHF.

The chain employs TRBV5-6 and TRBJ1-5; 9 bases line up with TRBD1. V gave up 4 bases and J gave up 1 base; unmatched junction bases: 9. Germline V lookup: CDR1 SGHDT, CDR2 YYEEEE. The CDR3 totals 17 residues. CDR3 amino acids: CASSVQTGGRSNQPQHF. CDR3 nucleotides: TGTGCCAGCAGCGTCCAGACAGGGGGTCGGAGCAATCAGCCCCAGCATTTT.

The chain links TRBV9 to TRBJ1-3; TRBD1 agrees at 8 bases. J lost 0 bases, V lost 1 base, and 3 bases had no gene match. Germline assignment: CDR1 SGDLS and CDR2 YYNGEE. The CDR3 runs to 16 residues. The CDR3 is CASSVRQGISGNTIYF. In DNA, the CDR3 is TGTGCCAGCAGCGTAAGACAGGGGATCTCTGGAAACACCATATATTTT.

V gene TRBV5-1 combines with J gene TRBJ1-3, with TRBD1 identical over 9 bases. V lost 4 bases and J lost 4; bases outside the gene matches: 6. This CDR3 has 15 residues. CDR1 is SGHRS, CDR2 YFSETQ, per germline. As DNA, the CDR3 is TGCGCCAGCAGCAGGGACAGGGTGGAAGGAAACACCATATATTTT. This translates into CASSRDRVEGNTIYF.

The gene calls are TRBV2 and TRBJ2-2; 9 positions agree with TRBD2. V gave up 6 bases and J gave up 14 bases; unmatched junction bases: 13. Per the germline V gene, CDR1 is SNHLY and CDR2 is FYNNEI. The CDR3 has 14 residues. DNA for the CDR3: TGTGCCAGCAGCCCGGGACTAGCTGACGAGGGTCTGTTTTTT. Residues: CASSPGLADEGLFF.

The rearrangement links TRBV3-1 (or the pseudogene TRBV3-2) to TRBJ2-3, with 12 bases identical to TRBD2. This CDR3 has 15 amino acids. CDR1 and CDR2 from the germline V gene are LGHDT and YNNKEL (reference sequence). Trimming removed 4 bases from V and 5 bases from J; junction bases left unmatched: 4. The CDR3 DNA reads as TGTGCCAGCAGCCCGAGGGGACTAGCGGGAGATACGCAGTATTTT. It translates to CASSPRGLAGDTQYF.

This clone was counted between two and nine times. The chain joins TRBV28 to TRBJ1-2; D perhaps matches TRBD1 (5 bases). V shed 5 bases and J shed 4 bases, with 14 bases lying between them. Germline V lookup: CDR1 MDHEN, CDR2 SYDVKM. The CDR3 extends over 14 amino acids. CDR3 amino acids: CASSPDTRLYGYTF. CDR3 nucleotides: TGTGCCAGCAGTCCGGACACGCGCCTCTATGGCTACACCTTC.

The chain employs TRBV30 and TRBJ1-6, with 7 bases that match TRBD1. The CDR3 contains 13 residues. Germline CDR1 reads GTSNPN; CDR2 reads SVGIG (reference sequence). V shed 7 bases and J 8 bases; nucleotides not matched to a gene: 8. The CDR3 spells CAFQEGQYSPLHF. The CDR3 coding sequence is TGTGCCTTCCAAGAGGGACAGTATTCACCCCTCCACTTT.

The sample holds one count of this clone. This chain uses TRBV6-4 with TRBJ1-2, with TRBD1 matching over 10 bases. The CDR3 is made up of 14 amino acids. Trimming took 5 bases from V and 6 from J; bases not matched to a gene: 6. Germline V gene data show CDR1 as MRHNA and CDR2 as SNTAGT. The CDR3 here is CASSQSGQGDGYTF. CDR3 sequence (DNA): TGTGCCAGCAGTCAATCTGGACAGGGGGATGGCTACACCTTC.

This sequence joins TRBV4-2 and TRBJ2-3, with 9 nucleotides matching TRBD2. The CDR3 extends over 16 amino acids. CDR1 is LGHNA and CDR2 is YNFKEQ in the germline V gene. Trimming cost V 4 bases and J 4 bases; bases outside gene matches: 9. CDR3 coding DNA: TGTGCCAGCAGCCTGGCTAGCGGGATTGGCGCAGATACGCAGTATTTT. This codes for CASSLASGIGADTQYF.

This clone was recorded once. The chain links TRBV27 to TRBJ1-5; 9 bases map to TRBD1. V lost 2 bases to trimming and J lost 0 bases; unmatched junction nucleotides: 5. Germline V gives CDR1 MNHEY, CDR2 SMNVEV (reference sequence). This CDR3 contains 17 residues. The CDR3 region has the DNA TGTGCCAGCAGTTTAACCGGGACAGGGAATAGCAATCAGCCCCAGCATTTT. As protein: CASSLTGTGNSNQPQHF.

This chain connects TRBV4-2 to TRBJ2-1, with D perhaps matching TRBD2 (6 bases). Germline V CDR1 and CDR2: LGHNA, YNFKEQ. V lost 0 bases, J lost 3 bases, and 12 bases lay in between. The CDR3 is made up of 16 amino acids. CDR3 in DNA: TGTGCCAGCAGCCAAGATGTCCAGGGACTCTACAATGAGCAGTTCTTC. The encoded protein is CASSQDVQGLYNEQFF.

The J gene is TRBJ1-1, the V gene TRBV5-1; D may be TRBD1 (5 bases). The germline V gene has CDR1 SGHRS and CDR2 YFSETQ. The germline V and J ends were trimmed by 5 bases and 6 bases, with 20 bases remaining between them. The CDR3 is 15 amino acids. DNA for the CDR3: TGCGCCAGCAGGAAATCCTACTCGGCGGGGGCTGAAGCTTTCTTT. Amino acid sequence: CASRKSYSAGAEAFF.

The chain joins TRBV21-1 to TRBJ2-4; TRBD2 is the table's D call and was not checked against the DNA. TRBV21-1 represents a pseudogene. This CDR3 has 16 amino acids. CDR3 nucleotide sequence: TGTGCCAGCAGCAAAGGGCACCGGGTAGCCAAAAACATTCAGTACTTC. It is translated as CASSKGHRVAKNIQYF.

The gene calls are TRBV28 and TRBJ1-4; D is uncertain. The CDR3 runs to 14 residues. The V and J ends lost 3 bases and 0 bases respectively, with 5 bases between them. In germline, CDR1 is MDHEN, CDR2 SYDVKM. CDR3 in DNA: TGTGCCAGCAGTTTCCCTTCAACTAATGAAAAACTGTTTTTT. It translates to CASSFPSTNEKLFF.

This clone was found once. The CDR3 DNA sequence: TGTGCCACGTCCTCCAGGGGCAATCAGCCCCAGCATTTT. Its translation is CATSSRGNQPQHF. The rearrangement uses TRBV24-1 and TRBJ1-5; D possibly corresponds to TRBD1 (5 bases). This CDR3 is 13 amino acids long. Germline assignment: CDR1 KGHDR and CDR2 SFDVKD. Trimming left V 10 bases short and J 2 bases short, with 11 bases between.

The chain recombines TRBV19 with TRBJ1-2, with a possible D match to TRBD1 (5 bases). This CDR3 has 13 residues. The germline CDR1 and CDR2 sequences are LNHDA and SQIVND (reference sequence). V was pared by 5 bases and J by 8 bases, with 15 bases between. CDR3 residues: CASSLGTVWGYTF. The CDR3 region has the DNA TGTGCCAGTAGTCTCGGGACTGTCTGGGGCTACACCTTC.

V gene TRBV29-1 combines with J gene TRBJ1-2, with 8 bases fitting TRBD1. After removal of 1 base from V and 6 bases from J, the junction contained 4 bases not matched to a gene. Germline CDR1 SQVTM, CDR2 ANQGSEA. CDR3 size: 13 residues. Here the CDR3 reads CSVEGGTGDGYTF. CDR3 nucleotide sequence: TGCAGCGTTGAAGGCGGGACAGGCGATGGCTACACCTTC. Full variable domain (outside the CDR3, taken from reference TRBV29-1 and TRBJ1-2): SAVISQKPSRDICQRGTSLTIQCQVDSQVTMMFWYRQQPGQSLTLIATANQGSEATYESGFVIDKFPISRPNLTFSTLTVSNMSPEDSSIYLCSVEGGTGDGYTFGSGTRLTVV.

This chain links TRBV27 with TRBJ1-2; 7 nucleotides line up with TRBD1. Looked up from germline, CDR1 is MNHEY and CDR2 is SMNVEV (reference sequence). V dropped 4 bases and J dropped 6; count of bases not matched to a gene: 11. The CDR3 consists of 15 residues. CDR3 protein: CASSSPSSGTDGYTF. CDR3 DNA: TGTGCCAGCAGTTCCCCAAGTTCCGGGACAGATGGCTACACCTTC.

The chain employs TRBV5-1 and TRBJ1-1; 11 bases agree with TRBD1. The CDR3 has 15 residues. The germline V gene has CDR1 SGHRS and CDR2 YFSETQ. J lost 5 bases, V lost 3 bases, and 6 bases had no gene match. The CDR3 DNA reads TGCGCCAGCAGCTCTCCCGGGACAGGGGGTACTGAAGCTTTCTTT. Translating gives CASSSPGTGGTEAFF.

The V call is TRBV5-1, the J call TRBJ2-1; 8 nucleotides match TRBD2. Trimming cost V 3 bases and J 6 bases; bases outside gene matches: 11. The CDR3 loop spans 16 amino acids. Germline-derived CDR1 and CDR2 are SGHRS and YFSETQ. The CDR3 reads CASSWGRAGGSNEQFF. For the CDR3, the DNA is TGCGCCAGCAGCTGGGGACGGGCGGGAGGCTCCAATGAGCAGTTCTTC.

Only one count was recorded for this clone. The chain has TRBV7-3 and TRBJ1-5, with D unclear. CDR1 is SGHTA and CDR2 is FQGTGA in the germline V gene. This CDR3 region has 13 residues. The V end was cut by 5 bases, the J end by 6 bases, with 11 bases between. CDR3 DNA sequence: TGTGCCAGCAGCCTCCAGGAGGGTCAGCCCCAGCATTTT. Protein product: CASSLQEGQPQHF.

The chain is built from TRBV5-6 and TRBJ2-2; 10 bases align to TRBD2. Germline V gives CDR1 SGHDT, CDR2 YYEEEE. With V trimmed by 1 base and J by 4 bases, 7 bases remained unmatched. CDR3 size: 17 residues. In DNA, the CDR3 is TGTGCCAGCAGCTTGAAGGCTAGCGGGAGAAGCACCGGGGAGCTGTTTTTT. Amino acids: CASSLKASGRSTGELFF.

This clone occurred a few times. V gene TRBV7-2 combines with J gene TRBJ1-1, with 9 bases that match TRBD1. The CDR3 length is 14 residues. Germline CDR1 is SGHTA and CDR2 is FQGNSA. V lost 5 bases and J lost 5; bases outside the gene matches: 6. Here the CDR3 DNA reads TGTGCCAGCAGCCTCAGACAGGGGGAAACTGAAGCTTTCTTT. It yields the protein CASSLRQGETEAFF.

The chain is built from TRBV27 and TRBJ1-5, with TRBD1 as a possible D gene (6 bases). V lost 6 bases and J 3 bases, leaving 15 bases between the germline ends. Germline V gives CDR1 MNHEY, CDR2 SMNVEV (reference sequence). The CDR3 covers 15 residues. CDR3: CASREQQGTNQPQHF. The CDR3 DNA reads TGTGCCAGCAGGGAACAACAGGGTACCAATCAGCCCCAGCATTTT.

The rearrangement joins TRBV11-1 to TRBJ2-7, with TRBD1 matching over 9 bases. J gave up 5 bases and V 1 base, and 6 bases lay outside the gene matches. The germline V gene has CDR1 SGHAT and CDR2 FQDESV (reference sequence). This CDR3 contains 15 residues. Here the CDR3 reads CASSLEQGAINEQYF. The CDR3 nucleotides are TGTGCCAGCAGCTTAGAACAGGGGGCCATCAACGAGCAGTACTTC.